One and the same sample provided the 17 T cell receptor beta chains below, sequenced in a study of vaccination and CD4 T cells after COVID-19. Noted treatment: approximately nine-day PBMC culture with coronavirus spike peptide pools or control peptides (ViraFEST assay). Before the COVID-19 pandemic (2011-2018), CD4+ T cells were obtained from the unexposed donor. These receptors have no identified antigens. CD4+ T cells that had been cultured provided DNA sequenced with the Oncomine TCR Beta short-read assay. One entry per CDR3 protein results from TCRdb running MiXCR on the PCR reads. The table has thousands of distinct CDR3 sequences, around 45% seen once; the top ten hold 33%. The sample consisted of CD4+ T cells from blood, cultured in vitro. The receptors were sampled from a human donor in good health.

This clonotype has more than one count but fewer than ten. The chain combines TRBV24-1 with TRBJ1-2, with 7 positions matching TRBD1. J lost 6 bases, V lost 3 bases, and 3 bases had no gene match. The CDR3 extends over 13 amino acids. Germline V gene sequence: CDR1 KGHDR, CDR2 SFDVKD. In DNA, the CDR3 is TGTGCCACCAGTGATGACAGGGCCAATGGCTACACCTTC. Encoded protein: CATSDDRANGYTF.

This clonotype was recorded a few times. The chain is built from TRBV6-1 and TRBJ1-2; D is uncertain. V was clipped by 1 base and J by 4 bases, with 7 bases between them. CDR3 size: 13 residues. Per the germline V gene, CDR1 is MNHNS and CDR2 is SASEGT. The CDR3 sequence: CASSEGRRYGYTF. For the CDR3, the DNA is TGTGCCAGCAGTGAAGGCCGCCGCTATGGCTACACCTTC.

This clonotype was observed once. The V call is TRBV5-4, the J call TRBJ2-5; D is undetermined. Trimming shortened V by 0 bases and J by 2 bases, and 14 bases separated the two germline ends. The CDR3 has 16 residues. Germline CDR1 SGHNT, CDR2 YYREEE (reference sequence). The CDR3 DNA sequence: TGTGCCAGCAGCTTGGGGGTCACGGCAGGACAAGAGACCCAGTACTTC. It is translated as CASSLGVTAGQETQYF.

This chain joins TRBV27 and TRBJ1-2; D is ambiguous. The V end was cut by 2 bases, the J end by 2 bases, with 6 bases between. Germline V gives CDR1 MNHEY, CDR2 SMNVEV (reference sequence). The CDR3 covers 13 residues. CDR3 nucleotides: TGTGCCAGCAGTTTAAGTCCGAACTATGGCTACACCTTC. Encoded protein: CASSLSPNYGYTF.

Turning to this clonotype: The junction does not match germline at one end; this may be a read error. The chain has TRBV5-4 and TRBJ2-1; D gene ambiguous. Germline V gene data show CDR1 as SGHNT and CDR2 as YYREEE (reference sequence). The CDR3 is made up of 13 amino acids. CDR3 region: CASSEASYNEQSF. CDR3 sequence (DNA): TGTGCCAGCAGCGAGGCCTCCTACAATGAGCAGTCCTTC.

This clonotype was observed a handful of times. The rearrangement links TRBV19 to TRBJ1-2; no clear D. The V gene's germline CDR1 is LNHDA and CDR2 SQIVND (reference sequence). The V and J ends lost 0 bases and 8 bases respectively, with 13 bases between them. The CDR3 contains 14 residues. The CDR3 sequence: CASSIDRWTAGYTF. The CDR3 DNA is TGTGCCAGTAGTATAGACCGTTGGACGGCCGGCTACACCTTC.

V usage is TRBV6-7 and J usage is TRBJ2-2; D is unclear. TRBV6-7 counts as an open reading frame of uncertain function. V was pared by 6 bases and J by 9 bases, with 14 bases between. This CDR3 is 13 amino acids long. CDR3 region: CASSADLGRELFF. The CDR3 DNA sequence: TGTGCCAGCAGCGCGGATCTGGGGAGGGAGCTGTTTTTT.

The V and J genes are TRBV6-4 and TRBJ1-5; no clear D gene. The V gene's germline CDR1 is MRHNA and CDR2 SNTAGT. The CDR3 contains 14 residues. Trimming left V 5 bases short and J 0 bases short, with 8 bases between. CDR3 residues: CASSPDHSNQPQHF. Here the CDR3 DNA reads TGTGCCAGCAGTCCGGACCATAGCAATCAGCCCCAGCATTTT.

V gene TRBV12-3 or TRBV12-4 combines with J gene TRBJ1-1; 8 bases line up with TRBD1. This CDR3 is 12 amino acids long. J was trimmed by 6 bases and V by 6 bases; bases with no gene match: 3. The CDR3 DNA reads TGTGCCAGCAGGCGACAGGGGTCTGAAGCTTTCTTT. It specifies CASRRQGSEAFF.

V is TRBV19 and J is TRBJ1-2; D uncertain. V lost 6 bases, J lost 4 bases, and 21 bases lay in between. The CDR3 runs 16 residues. Germline assignment: CDR1 LNHDA and CDR2 SQIVND (reference sequence). The CDR3 sequence is CASRGLSRREIYGYTF. The CDR3 DNA reads TGTGCCAGTAGGGGCCTCTCGAGGAGGGAAATCTATGGCTACACCTTC.

V and J are TRBV19 and TRBJ2-1; D is possibly TRBD1 or TRBD2 (5 bases each). This CDR3 is built from 14 residues. Germline lookup yields CDR1 LNHDA and CDR2 SQIVND (reference sequence). V was clipped by 7 bases and J by 6 bases, with 16 bases between them. This CDR3 is CASTSWDEGNEQFF. CDR3 nucleotides: TGTGCCAGTACGAGCTGGGACGAGGGCAATGAGCAGTTCTTC.

J is TRBJ2-2 and V is TRBV27; D call uncertain. The CDR3 runs 17 residues. In germline, CDR1 is MNHEY, CDR2 SMNVEV (reference sequence). Trimming removed 0 bases at V and 5 bases at J, with 16 bases between. The CDR3 region is CASSLSPELGLTGELFF. The CDR3 DNA reads as TGTGCCAGCAGTTTATCCCCCGAATTAGGGTTGACCGGGGAGCTGTTTTTT.

This clonotype was counted between two and nine times. Here the CDR3 DNA reads TGTGCCAGCAGTTACTCGAGGCCTAACTATGGCTACACCTTC. Translated: CASSYSRPNYGYTF. V usage is TRBV6-5 and J usage is TRBJ1-2; D call uncertain. The CDR3 length is 14 residues. V was shortened by 0 bases and J by 0 bases, with 5 bases between the two germline ends. CDR1 is MNHEY and CDR2 is SVGAGI in the germline V gene.

The chain carries TRBV7-9 and TRBJ1-5; D perhaps matches TRBD1 (5 bases). The CDR3 runs to 12 residues. V was shortened by 3 bases and J by 8 bases, with 8 bases between the two germline ends. Germline V lookup: CDR1 SEHNR, CDR2 FQNEAQ (reference sequence). For the CDR3, the DNA is TGTGCCAGCAGCTTTCAGGGAGAGCCCCAGCATTTT. Its translation: CASSFQGEPQHF.

This sequence joins TRBV7-6 and TRBJ2-7, with D perhaps TRBD1 or TRBD2 (6 bases each). V lost 3 bases and J 0 bases, leaving 12 bases between the germline ends. The CDR3 runs to 15 residues. Germline V gene sequence: CDR1 SGHVS, CDR2 FNYEAQ. In DNA form, the CDR3 reads TGTGCCAGCAGCTTGGAAGGGGGGAGCTCCTACGAGCAGTACTTC. This encodes CASSLEGGSSYEQYF.

The CDR3 bases are TGCAGTGCTAGAGATTTAACAGCCTATGGCTACACCTTC. Its protein product is CSARDLTAYGYTF. J is TRBJ1-2 and V is TRBV20-1; D is undetermined. Per germline, CDR1 DFQATT and CDR2 SNEGSKA (reference sequence). The CDR3 has 13 amino acids. Trimming took off 0 bases at V and 4 bases at J, with 9 bases between the two ends.

In this sample, this clonotype turned up a few times. The rearrangement links TRBV7-3 to TRBJ2-2, with D perhaps matching TRBD1 (6 bases). The CDR3 loop spans 14 amino acids. V shed 5 bases and J shed 6 bases, with 13 bases lying between them. From germline, CDR1 is SGHTA and CDR2 FQGTGA. The CDR3 DNA reads TGTGCCAGCAGCCAAAGCAGGGGAGCCGGGGAGCTGTTTTTT. It specifies CASSQSRGAGELFF.